This TCR beta chain was recovered during a study of T cells expressing NK-cell markers. Overall study: It was from sorted CD3+CD56+NKG2C+, CD3+CD56+NKG2C- and CD3+CD56-NKG2C+ T cells that TCR beta repertoires came. Points from the study as a whole: In 5 to 7 donors, dominant CD3+CD56+NKG2C+ clones formed roughly 1.0-7.0% of CD8+ cells. Several of the donors also had these clonotypes leading their CD3+CD56-NKG2C+ fraction.

A note on this clonotype: The antigen remains undetermined.

Per the germline V gene, CDR1 is MNHNS and CDR2 is SASEGT. The CDR3 extends over 16 amino acids. TCRdb reprocessed the 5' RACE reads and reports one entry per CDR3 protein, with no DNA. This table lists more than 250,000 distinct CDR3 sequences. Sample: blood T cells: a sorted CD56 or NKG2C T cell subset, CD4+ or CD8+ T cells, or bulk PBMC T cells (not recorded which). The receptor was derived from a man younger than 30 in good health. The chain joins TRBV6-1 to TRBJ2-1; there is no DNA to check the TCRdb D call of TRBD1. The CDR3 reads CASTQIQGASYNEQFF.